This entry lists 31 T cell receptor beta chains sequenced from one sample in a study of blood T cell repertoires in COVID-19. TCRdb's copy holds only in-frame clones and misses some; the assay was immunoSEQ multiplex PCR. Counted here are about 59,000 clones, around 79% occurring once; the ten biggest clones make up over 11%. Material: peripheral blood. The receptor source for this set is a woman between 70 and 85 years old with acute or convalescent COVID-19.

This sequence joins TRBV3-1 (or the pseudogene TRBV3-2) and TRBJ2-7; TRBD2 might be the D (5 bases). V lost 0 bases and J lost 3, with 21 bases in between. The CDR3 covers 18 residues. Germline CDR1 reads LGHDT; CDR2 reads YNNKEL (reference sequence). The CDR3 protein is CASSQDWGSGRGRYEQYF. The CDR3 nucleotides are TGTGCCAGCAGCCAAGATTGGGGATCGGGGAGAGGTCGCTACGAGCAGTACTTC.

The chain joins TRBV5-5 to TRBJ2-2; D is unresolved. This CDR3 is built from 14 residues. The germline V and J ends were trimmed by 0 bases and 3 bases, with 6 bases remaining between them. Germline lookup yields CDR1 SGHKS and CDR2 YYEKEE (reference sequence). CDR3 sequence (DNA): TGTGCCAGCAGCTTGGATCCATACACCGGGGAGCTGTTTTTT. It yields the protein CASSLDPYTGELFF.

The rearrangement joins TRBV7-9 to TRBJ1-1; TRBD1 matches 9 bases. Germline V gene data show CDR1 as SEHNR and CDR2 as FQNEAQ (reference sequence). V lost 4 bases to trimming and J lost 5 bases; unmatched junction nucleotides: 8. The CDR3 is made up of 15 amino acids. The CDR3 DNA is TGTGCCAGCAGCTACGCCGGGACAGGGTCTACTGAAGCTTTCTTT. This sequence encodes CASSYAGTGSTEAFF.

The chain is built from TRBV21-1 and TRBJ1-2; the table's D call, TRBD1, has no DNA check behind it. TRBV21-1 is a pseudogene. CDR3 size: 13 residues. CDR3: CASSDSPNYGYTF. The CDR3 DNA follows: TGTGCCAGCAGCGACAGTCCAAACTATGGCTACACCTTC.

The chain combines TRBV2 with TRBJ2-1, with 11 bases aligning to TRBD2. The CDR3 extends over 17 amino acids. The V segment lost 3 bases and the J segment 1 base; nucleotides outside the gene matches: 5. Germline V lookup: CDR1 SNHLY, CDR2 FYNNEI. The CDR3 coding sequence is TGTGCCAGCAGTGAGTTAGCGGGGGGGGGTTCCTACAATGAGCAGTTCTTC. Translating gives CASSELAGGGSYNEQFF.

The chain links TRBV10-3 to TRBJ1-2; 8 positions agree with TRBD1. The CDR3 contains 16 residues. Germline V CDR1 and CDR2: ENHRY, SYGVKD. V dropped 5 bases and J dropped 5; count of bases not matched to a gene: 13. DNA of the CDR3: TGTGCCATCAGTCAACCGGACAGGGAGCGGATGTATGGCTACACCTTC. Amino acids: CAISQPDRERMYGYTF.

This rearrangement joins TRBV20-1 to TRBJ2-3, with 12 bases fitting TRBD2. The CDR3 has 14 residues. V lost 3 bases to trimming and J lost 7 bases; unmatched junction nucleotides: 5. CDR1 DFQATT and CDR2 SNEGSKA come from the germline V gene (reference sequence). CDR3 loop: CSASSSGGANTQYF. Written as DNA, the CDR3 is TGCAGTGCTAGTTCTAGCGGGGGGGCAAATACGCAGTATTTT.

Here the CDR3 DNA reads TGTGCCAGCAGGGAGGGGGCGCGGACCTACGAGCAGTACTTC. The encoded protein is CASREGARTYEQYF. The chain carries TRBV6-5 and TRBJ2-7; the D gene is possibly TRBD1 (7 bases). Trimming removed 6 bases from V and 2 bases from J, with 14 bases in between. Germline CDR1 and CDR2: MNHEY and SVGAGI. The CDR3 runs to 14 residues.

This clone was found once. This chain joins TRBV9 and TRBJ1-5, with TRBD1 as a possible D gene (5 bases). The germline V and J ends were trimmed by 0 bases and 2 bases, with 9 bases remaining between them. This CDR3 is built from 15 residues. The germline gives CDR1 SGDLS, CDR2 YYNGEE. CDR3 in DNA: TGTGCCAGCAGCGTAGGGCAGGGTGGCAATCAGCCCCAGCATTTT. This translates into CASSVGQGGNQPQHF.

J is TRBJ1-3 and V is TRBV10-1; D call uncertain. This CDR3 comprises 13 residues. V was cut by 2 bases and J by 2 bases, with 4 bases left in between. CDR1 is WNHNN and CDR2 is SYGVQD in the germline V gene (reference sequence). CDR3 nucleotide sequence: TGCGCCAGCAGTGAGACGGCTGGAAACACCATATATTTT. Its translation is CASSETAGNTIYF.

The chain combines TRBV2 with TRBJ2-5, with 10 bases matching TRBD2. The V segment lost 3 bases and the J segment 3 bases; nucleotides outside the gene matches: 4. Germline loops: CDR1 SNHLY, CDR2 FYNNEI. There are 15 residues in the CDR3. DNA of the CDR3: TGTGCCAGCAGTGACCTTGGACTAGCGGAAGAGACCCAGTACTTC. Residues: CASSDLGLAEETQYF.

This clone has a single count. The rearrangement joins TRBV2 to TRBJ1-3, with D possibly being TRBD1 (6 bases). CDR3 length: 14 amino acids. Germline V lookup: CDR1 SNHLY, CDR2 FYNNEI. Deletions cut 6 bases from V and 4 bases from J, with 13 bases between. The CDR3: CASRATGHGNTIYF. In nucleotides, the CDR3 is TGTGCCAGCAGGGCAACAGGGCACGGAAACACCATATATTTT.

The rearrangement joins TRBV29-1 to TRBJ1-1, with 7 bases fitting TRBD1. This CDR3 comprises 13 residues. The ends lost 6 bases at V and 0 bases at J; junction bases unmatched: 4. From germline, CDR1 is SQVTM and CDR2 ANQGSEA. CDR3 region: CSVVGQLNTEAFF. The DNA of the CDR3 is TGCAGCGTAGTGGGACAGTTGAACACTGAAGCTTTCTTT.

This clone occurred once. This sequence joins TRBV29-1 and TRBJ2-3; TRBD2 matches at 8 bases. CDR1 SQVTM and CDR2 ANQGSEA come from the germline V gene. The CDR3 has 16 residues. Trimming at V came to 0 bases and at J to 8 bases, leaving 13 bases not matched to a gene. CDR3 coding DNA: TGCAGCGTTGAAGAAGGCAGCCAGCGGGGGAGCGGTACGCAGTATTTT. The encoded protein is CSVEEGSQRGSGTQYF.

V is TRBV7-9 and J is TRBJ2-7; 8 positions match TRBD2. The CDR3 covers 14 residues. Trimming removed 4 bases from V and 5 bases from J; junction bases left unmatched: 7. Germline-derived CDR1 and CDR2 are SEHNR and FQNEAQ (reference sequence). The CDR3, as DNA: TGTGCCAGCAGCTCCGGCGGGGGGAGGAACGAGCAGTACTTC. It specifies CASSSGGGRNEQYF.

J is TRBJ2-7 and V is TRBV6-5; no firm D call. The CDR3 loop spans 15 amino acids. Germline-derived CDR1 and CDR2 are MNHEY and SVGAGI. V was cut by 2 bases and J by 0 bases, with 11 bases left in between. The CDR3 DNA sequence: TGTGCCAGCAGTTACAGCTACTCCTACTCCTACGAGCAGTACTTC. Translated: CASSYSYSYSYEQYF.

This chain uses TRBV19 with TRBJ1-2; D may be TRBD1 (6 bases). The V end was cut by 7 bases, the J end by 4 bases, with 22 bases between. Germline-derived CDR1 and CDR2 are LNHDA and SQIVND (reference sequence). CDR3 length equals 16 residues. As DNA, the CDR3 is TGTGCCAGTAAGCCTCAGACCAGGGGTCTCGGCTATGGCTACACCTTC. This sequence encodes CASKPQTRGLGYGYTF.

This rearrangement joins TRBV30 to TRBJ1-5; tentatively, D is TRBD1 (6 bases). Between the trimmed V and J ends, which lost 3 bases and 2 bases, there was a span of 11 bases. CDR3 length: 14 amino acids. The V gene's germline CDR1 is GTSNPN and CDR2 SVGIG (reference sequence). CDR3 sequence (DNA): TGTGCCTGGAGCGGGACATTTGGCAATCAGCCCCAGCATTTT. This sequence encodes CAWSGTFGNQPQHF.

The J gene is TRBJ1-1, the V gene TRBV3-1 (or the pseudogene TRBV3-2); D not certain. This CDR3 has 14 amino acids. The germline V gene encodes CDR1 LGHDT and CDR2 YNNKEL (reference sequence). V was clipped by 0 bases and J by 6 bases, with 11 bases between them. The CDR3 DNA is TGTGCCAGCAGCCAAGAGTATGCTGGAGCTGAAGCTTTCTTT. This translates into CASSQEYAGAEAFF.

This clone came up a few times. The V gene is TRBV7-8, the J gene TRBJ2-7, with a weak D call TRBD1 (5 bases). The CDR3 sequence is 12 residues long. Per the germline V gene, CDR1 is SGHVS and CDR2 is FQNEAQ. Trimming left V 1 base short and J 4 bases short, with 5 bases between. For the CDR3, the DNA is TGTGCCAGCAGCTTAGGACAGTACGAGCAGTACGTC. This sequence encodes CASSLGQYEQYV.

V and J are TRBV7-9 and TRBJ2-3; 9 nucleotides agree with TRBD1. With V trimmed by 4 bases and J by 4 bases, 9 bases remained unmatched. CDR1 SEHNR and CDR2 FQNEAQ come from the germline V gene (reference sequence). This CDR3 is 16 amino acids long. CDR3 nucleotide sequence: TGTGCCAGCAGCTCGAAGGACAGGGGATTGCCAGATACGCAGTATTTT. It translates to CASSSKDRGLPDTQYF.

The CDR3 loop reads CASGLRLTGDRNEQFF. CDR3 bases: TGTGCTAGTGGTTTGCGACTCACAGGGGACAGGAATGAGCAGTTCTTC. The J gene is TRBJ2-1, the V gene TRBV12-5, with TRBD1 matching 8 bases. The trim removed 2 bases at V and 7 bases at J, leaving 10 bases unmatched. The CDR3 is 16 residues long. From germline, CDR1 is LGHNT and CDR2 FRNRAP. The full variable domain, rest sourced from reference TRBV12-5 and TRBJ2-1, is DARVTQTPRHKVTEMGQEVTMRCQPILGHNTVFWYRQTMMQGLELLAYFRNRAPLDDSGMPKDRFSAEMPDATLATLKIQPSEPRDSAVYFCASGLRLTGDRNEQFFGPGTRLTVL.

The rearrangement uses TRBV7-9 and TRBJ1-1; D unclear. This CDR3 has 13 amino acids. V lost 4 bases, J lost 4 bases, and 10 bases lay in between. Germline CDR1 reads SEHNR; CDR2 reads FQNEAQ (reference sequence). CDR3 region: CASSSGSGTEAFF. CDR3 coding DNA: TGTGCCAGCAGCTCCGGGTCCGGCACTGAAGCTTTCTTT.

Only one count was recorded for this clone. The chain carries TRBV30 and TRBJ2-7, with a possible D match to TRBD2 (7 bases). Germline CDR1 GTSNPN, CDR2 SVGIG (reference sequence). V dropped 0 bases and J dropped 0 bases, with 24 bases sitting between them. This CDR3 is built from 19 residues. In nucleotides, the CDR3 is TGTGCCTGGAGTGTACCCGGTATTTGGAGCGGGACAAACTCCTACGAGCAGTACTTC. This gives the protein CAWSVPGIWSGTNSYEQYF.

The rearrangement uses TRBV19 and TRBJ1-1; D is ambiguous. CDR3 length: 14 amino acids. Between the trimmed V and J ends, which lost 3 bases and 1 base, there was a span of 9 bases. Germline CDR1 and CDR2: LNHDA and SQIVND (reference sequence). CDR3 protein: CASSMSSWNTEAFF. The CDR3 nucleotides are TGTGCCAGTAGTATGAGTTCCTGGAACACTGAAGCTTTCTTT.

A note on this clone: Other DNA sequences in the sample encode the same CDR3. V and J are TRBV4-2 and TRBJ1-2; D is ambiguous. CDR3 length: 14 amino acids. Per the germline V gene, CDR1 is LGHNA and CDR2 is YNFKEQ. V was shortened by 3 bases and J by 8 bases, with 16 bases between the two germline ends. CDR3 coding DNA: TGTGCCAGCAGCCAGGACGCTGCGGGCGGAGGCTACACCTTC. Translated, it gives CASSQDAAGGGYTF.

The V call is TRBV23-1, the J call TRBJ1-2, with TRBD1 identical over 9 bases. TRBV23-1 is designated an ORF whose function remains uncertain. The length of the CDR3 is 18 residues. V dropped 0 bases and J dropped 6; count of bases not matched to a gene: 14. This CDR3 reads CASSQSRGPVRDRDGYTF. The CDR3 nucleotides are TGCGCCAGCAGTCAATCGAGGGGACCTGTGAGGGACAGGGATGGCTACACCTTC.

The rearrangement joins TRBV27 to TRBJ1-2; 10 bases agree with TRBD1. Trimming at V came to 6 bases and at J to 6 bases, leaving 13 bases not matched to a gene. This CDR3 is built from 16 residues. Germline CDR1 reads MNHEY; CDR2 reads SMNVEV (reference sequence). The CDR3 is CASSLSPGQGLNGYTF. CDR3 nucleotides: TGTGCCAGCAGCCTTTCGCCGGGACAGGGGTTGAATGGCTACACCTTC.

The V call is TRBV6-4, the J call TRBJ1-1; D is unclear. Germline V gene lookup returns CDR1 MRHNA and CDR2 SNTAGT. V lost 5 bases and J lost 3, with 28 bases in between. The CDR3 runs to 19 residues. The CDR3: CASSHTPTVLRGWDTEAFF. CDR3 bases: TGTGCCAGCAGTCACACTCCGACCGTCCTTCGAGGTTGGGACACTGAAGCTTTCTTT.

The CDR3: CATSDRDRGGFNEQFF. CDR3 bases: TGTGCCACCAGTGACCGTGACAGGGGGGGATTCAATGAGCAGTTCTTC. The rearrangement uses TRBV24-1 and TRBJ2-1, with 9 bases fitting TRBD1. Germline CDR1 KGHDR, CDR2 SFDVKD. V was clipped by 4 bases and J by 6 bases; unmatched bases: 9. The CDR3 runs 16 residues.

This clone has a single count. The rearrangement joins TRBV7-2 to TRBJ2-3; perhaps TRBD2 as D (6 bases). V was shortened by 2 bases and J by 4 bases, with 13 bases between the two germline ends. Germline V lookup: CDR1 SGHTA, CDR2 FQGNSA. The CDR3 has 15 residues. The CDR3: CASSLRAGKADTQYF. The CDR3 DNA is TGTGCCAGCAGCTTAAGGGCGGGAAAGGCAGATACGCAGTATTTT.